This is a list of T cell receptor beta chains from one sample in a study of shared clonotypes between healthy human individuals. Data came from immunoSEQ multiplex PCR; TCRdb stores just in-frame clones and leaves some out. The sample carries some 2.4 million clones, roughly 93% recorded once. The sequenced sample was naive CD4+ T cells from PBMCs. The origin of the receptors is a man in his late teens or twenties in good health. Some clones in this sample may be carry-over from other donors' samples. CDR3s include the opening cysteine and the closing phenylalanine or tryptophan. The D gene is left open where the match is weak. Clone size is not always given. Where it is, it says once, few, many or a class for expanded clones.

>TRBJ2-3|TRBV15|-|TRBD2
TGTGCCACCAGCAGGGCGGGACTAGGGACAGATACGCAGTATTTT
CATSRAGLGTDTQYF
>TRBJ2-3|TRBV4-3|-|-
TGCGCCAGCAGCCAAGATCTGGGCTCCACAGATACGCAGTATTTT
CASSQDLGSTDTQYF
>TRBJ2-3|TRBV9|-|-
TGTGCCAGCAGCACCCGACAGGGCACAGATACGCAGTATTTT
CASSTRQGTDTQYF
>TRBJ1-2|TRBV7-8|-|TRBD1
TGTGCCAGCAGCTTAAACCCATTGCAGGGGGAGGGCTACACCTTC
CASSLNPLQGEGYTF
>TRBJ2-2|TRBV19|-|-
TGTGCCAGTAGTATAGCCCCCACTTCGTCTGCGAACACCGGGGAGCTGTTTTTT
CASSIAPTSSANTGELFF
>TRBJ1-1|TRBV27|-|-
TGTGCCAGCAGTTTACAGGGCTGGGGCACTGAAGCTTTCTTT
CASSLQGWGTEAFF
>TRBJ2-7|TRBV28|-|-
TGTGCCAGCAGTTTGACCCGGGACCTTTCCTACGAGCAGTACTTC
CASSLTRDLSYEQYF
>TRBJ2-5|TRBV4-1|-|-
TGCGCCAGCAGCCAAGGCGACAGCCAAGAGACCCAGTACTTC
CASSQGDSQETQYF
>TRBJ1-2|TRBV7-2|-|-
TGTGCCAGCAGCCCGCAGGCAGGCGACTATGGCTACACCTTC
CASSPQAGDYGYTF
>TRBJ1-1|TRBV5-6|-|-
TGTGCCAGCAGCTTGAACGGTGGGGAGGCTTTCTTT
CASSLNGGEAFF
>TRBJ2-3|TRBV7-8|-|-
TGTGCCAGCAGCTTGAGCGGGAGCACAGATACGCAGTATTTT
CASSLSGSTDTQYF
>TRBJ2-3|TRBV28|-|-
TGTGCCAGCACCCCCCCGGAGAGTTGGGCAGATACGCAGTATTTT
CASTPPESWADTQYF
>TRBJ2-5|TRBV6-5|-|-
TGTGCCAGCAGTTACTCGGGGTTGGAGGAGACCCAGTACTTC
CASSYSGLEETQYF
>TRBJ1-1|TRBV11-2|-|-
TGTGCCAGCAGCTTATTGGGGCAGGGTAACACTGAAGCTTTCTTT
CASSLLGQGNTEAFF
>TRBJ2-5|TRBV5-4|-|-
TGTGCCAGCAGCTTGGTTCCGGGAGAGACCCAGTACTTC
CASSLVPGETQYF
>TRBJ2-1|TRBV15|-|-
TGTGCCACCGTGGTGGACTACTACAATGAGCAGTTCTTC
CATVVDYYNEQFF
>TRBJ1-2|TRBV5-1|few|-
TGCGCCAGCAGCCCCACCACTAACCAAGGGTATAAGGGCTACACCTTC
CASSPTTNQGYKGYTF
>TRBJ1-5|TRBV5-5|-|-
TGTGCCAGCAGCTCCCCCGGTCTGGATCAGCCCCAGCATTTT
CASSSPGLDQPQHF
>TRBJ1-3|TRBV6-5|-|-
TGTGCCAGCAGGGTAATCTCTGGAAACACCATATATTTT
CASRVISGNTIYF
>TRBJ1-1|TRBV7-8|-|TRBD1
TGTGCCAGCAGCTTAGCAACATCAGGGGGCCGGATGAACACTGAAGCTTTCTTT
CASSLATSGGRMNTEAFF
>TRBJ2-3|TRBV6-4|-|-
TGTGCCAGCCGATCCGGGAATGCAGATACGCAGTATTTT
CASRSGNADTQYF
>TRBJ2-7|TRBV25-1|-|-
TGTGCCAGCAGTGAATATCAGGGACCACGGGACGAGCAGTACTTC
CASSEYQGPRDEQYF
>TRBJ1-1|TRBV7-9|-|TRBD1
TGTGCCAGCATCACCACCCGACAGGGAGATACTGAAGCTTTCTTT
CASITTRQGDTEAFF
>TRBJ2-2|TRBV12-5|-|-
TGTGCTAGTGGTTTGGGAGGAGTCCGAAACACCGGGGAGCTGTTTTTT
CASGLGGVRNTGELFF
>TRBJ2-3|TRBV5-1|-|-
TGCGCCAGCAGCAGGGCACTGGATAGCACAGATACGCAGTATTTT
CASSRALDSTDTQYF
>TRBJ2-7|TRBV5-1|-|TRBD2
TGCGCCAGCGGACGGGAGGTAGCGGGGTCCTACGAGCAGTACTTC
CASGREVAGSYEQYF